Listed below are T cell receptor beta chains from one sample, sequenced in a study of vaccination effects on CD4 cells after COVID-19. The antigens of these receptors remain unknown. Only in-frame clones appear in the TCRdb table, and some are missing; sequencing was by immunoSEQ multiplex PCR. This sample has about 43,000 clones, with around three quarters found just once. Here the sequenced sample was CD4+ T cells from PBMCs cultured with SARS-CoV-2 spike peptides, taken before COVID-19 vaccination. These receptors were obtained from a human donor who received a COVID-19 vaccine. Both conserved end residues are part of each CDR3. The D gene is left open where the match is weak. The size of a clone is reported for some rows only, either as once, few or many, or as a class for expanded clones.

NA	TRBD2	TRBJ2-5	TRBV24-1	TGTGCCACCAGTGATGACCGGGGGGGGGAGACCCAGTACTTC	CATSDDRGGETQYF
NA	TRBD1	TRBJ2-5	TRBV20-1	TGCAGTGCTAGTACTCCCGACAGGGTTTGGGAGACCCAGTACTTC	CSASTPDRVWETQYF
NA	TRBD1	TRBJ1-3	TRBV29-1	TGCAGCGCCGGGATAGACAGGGGATCTGGAAACACCATATATTTT	CSAGIDRGSGNTIYF
NA	NA	TRBJ1-2	TRBV5-4	TGTGCCAGCAGCTTGAAAGGGGGGAACTATGGCTACACCTTC	CASSLKGGNYGYTF
NA	NA	TRBJ1-3	TRBV9	TGTGCCAGCAGCGTAGCCGGGGTAACTGGAAACACCATATATTTT	CASSVAGVTGNTIYF
NA	TRBD2	TRBJ2-3	TRBV6-1	TGTGCCAGCAGTGAGGGACTAGTCGTCACAGATACGCAGTATTTT	CASSEGLVVTDTQYF
NA	NA	TRBJ2-6	TRBV7-9	TGTGCCAGCAGCTTAGACGGGGTCCGGGTAGGGGCCAACGTCCTGACTTTC	CASSLDGVRVGANVLTF
NA	TRBD2	TRBJ2-1	TRBV6-5	TGTGCCAGCAAAGCGGGGGGGTACAATGAGCAGTTCTTC	CASKAGGYNEQFF
once	TRBD2	TRBJ2-5	TRBV3-1/TRBV3-2	TGTGCCAGCTCGGGACTAGAAGAGACCCAGTACTTC	CASSGLEETQYF
NA	NA	TRBJ2-1	TRBV20-1	TGCAGTGCTAGCCGAGAGGTTGAGCAGTTCTTC	CSASREVEQFF
NA	NA	TRBJ2-1	TRBV5-1	TGCGCCAGCAGCTCGACGGGACAGGGGGCCTTAGCGGGGGGGCCGAGCTCCTACAATGAGCAGTTCTTC	CASSSTGQGALAGGPSSYNEQFF
NA	NA	TRBJ1-3	TRBV5-5	TGTGCCAGCAGCGCGACAGCGGCTGGAAACACCATATATTTT	CASSATAAGNTIYF
NA	NA	TRBJ2-5	TRBV2	TGTGCCAGCAGCGCCGATGCCTTTAGGGAGACCCAGTACTTC	CASSADAFRETQYF
NA	TRBD2	TRBJ2-5	TRBV5-4	TGTGCCAGCAGCCGGACTAGCGGGGGGCGGGAGACCCAGTACTTC	CASSRTSGGRETQYF
NA	NA	TRBJ1-2	TRBV6-2/TRBV6-3	TGTGCCAGCAGTTACCAGTCCTATGGCTACACCTTC	CASSYQSYGYTF
few	NA	TRBJ2-3	TRBV5-1	TGCGCCAGCAGCGTCAGCCATCCTAGCACAGATACGCAGTATTTT	CASSVSHPSTDTQYF
NA	NA	TRBJ1-3	TRBV5-1	TGCGCCAGCAGCTTGTTCCCTAGCACCAGGGGCGGAAACACCATATATTTT	CASSLFPSTRGGNTIYF
NA	NA	TRBJ2-3	TRBV11-2	TGTGCCAGCAACCGGTTGGTGGAGGCAGATACGCAGTATTTT	CASNRLVEADTQYF
NA	NA	TRBJ1-5	TRBV6-2/TRBV6-3	TGTGCCAGCAGTTACTCGTTGAGGAATCAGCCCCAGCATTTT	CASSYSLRNQPQHF
once	NA	TRBJ2-1	TRBV30	TGTGCCTGGAGTTTACAGGGGGGGACCTACAATGAGCAGTTCTTC	CAWSLQGGTYNEQFF
NA	NA	TRBJ1-6	TRBV27	TGTGCCAGCACCCGCCGGGATTTCAATTCACCCCTCCACTTT	CASTRRDFNSPLHF
few	TRBD1	TRBJ2-1	TRBV4-1	TGCGCCAGCAGGACTGGGACAGGGGTGTACAATGAGCAGTTCTTC	CASRTGTGVYNEQFF